Presented here are 7 T cell receptor beta chains from one specimen sequenced in a study of shared clonotypes between healthy human individuals. Produced via immunoSEQ multiplex PCR; TCRdb's table is partial and in-frame only. The table includes about 2,500,000 clones, around 90% detected once. The sample taken for sequencing was naive CD4+ T cells sorted from blood. The subset is: CD45RA+ positively selected. The origin of the receptors is a young man in good health.

V and J are TRBV18 and TRBJ2-3; 13 bases agree with TRBD2. Trimming took 4 bases from V and 1 from J; bases not matched to a gene: 5. Germline V lookup: CDR1 KGHSH, CDR2 LQKENI. The CDR3 runs to 17 residues. CDR3 protein: CASSLGTSGTGTDTQYF. In nucleotides, the CDR3 is TGTGCCAGCTCACTAGGGACTAGCGGGACGGGCACAGATACGCAGTATTTT.

The chain joins TRBV4-1 to TRBJ2-2; 7 bases are a match to TRBD1. Germline CDR1 reads MGHRA; CDR2 reads YSYEKL. The trim removed 3 bases at V and 7 bases at J, leaving 2 bases unmatched. The CDR3 has 13 amino acids. The CDR3 region has the DNA TGCGCCAGCAGCCACTGGGACAGCGGGGAGCTGTTTTTT. It encodes CASSHWDSGELFF.

DNA for the CDR3: TGTGCCAGCAGCTTGGAAGGGAGATTTAATGAAAAACTGTTTTTT. Encoded protein: CASSLEGRFNEKLFF. The gene calls are TRBV5-8 and TRBJ1-4, with D hard to call. CDR3 length: 15 amino acids. V was cut by 0 bases and J by 4 bases, with 10 bases left in between. CDR1 SGHTS and CDR2 YDEGEE come from the germline V gene.

V and J are TRBV6-4 and TRBJ1-5; tentatively, D is TRBD1 (6 bases). Trimming pared 8 bases from V and 11 bases from J, leaving 16 bases between. This CDR3 is 12 amino acids long. Germline values: CDR1 MRHNA, CDR2 SNTAGT. CDR3 residues: CASARGRAAQHF. The CDR3 DNA reads TGTGCCAGCGCACGGGGGCGAGCAGCCCAGCATTTT.

V is TRBV5-6 and J is TRBJ1-5; 9 nucleotides agree with TRBD1. Germline CDR1 reads SGHDT; CDR2 reads YYEEEE. The CDR3 consists of 15 residues. V lost 5 bases to trimming and J lost 4 bases; unmatched junction nucleotides: 7. The CDR3, as DNA: TGTGCCAGCAGATTACACGGACAGGGGAATCAGCCCCAGCATTTT. Translation gives CASRLHGQGNQPQHF.

The chain couples TRBV7-9 to TRBJ2-2; no clear D. V shed 11 bases and J shed 2 bases, with 18 bases lying between them. The germline V gene has CDR1 SEHNR and CDR2 FQNEAQ (reference sequence). This CDR3 is 15 amino acids long. The CDR3 loop is CARTWVEVNTGELFF. CDR3 DNA sequence: TGTGCCCGTACGTGGGTTGAGGTTAACACCGGGGAGCTGTTTTTT.

The chain uses TRBV7-2 and TRBJ1-1; D gene unclear. In germline, CDR1 is SGHTA, CDR2 FQGNSA. The germline V and J ends were trimmed by 3 bases and 0 bases, with 8 bases remaining between them. This CDR3 is built from 14 residues. CDR3 region: CASSFGRLNTEAFF. In nucleotides, the CDR3 is TGTGCCAGCAGCTTCGGACGGTTGAACACTGAAGCTTTCTTT.